The rows below give T cell receptor beta chains drawn from one sample of a study of technical replicates of blood from several donors. Sequenced by immunoSEQ multiplex PCR; TCRdb stores in-frame clones only, minus some. Of some 94,000 clones detected, 96% appear once; the ten largest clones hold 0.35% to 0.45%. Sequencing was performed on T cells isolated from PBMCs. These receptors were collected from a human donor in good health. CDR3s leave out the opening cysteine and the closing phenylalanine or tryptophan. D genes are given only for firm matches. Size tells how often a clone was seen (once, few, many) or the class of an expanded clone, and some rows leave it out.

j_gene: TRBJ2-7; v_gene: TRBV6-5; d_gene: TRBD2; abundance: .; CDR3aa: ASSGLAGGPHEQY
j_gene: TRBJ1-3; v_gene: TRBV5-6; d_gene: .; abundance: .; CDR3aa: ASSPYPGPSGNTIY
j_gene: TRBJ2-7; v_gene: TRBV7-3; d_gene: .; abundance: .; CDR3aa: ASSTDSGYEQY
j_gene: TRBJ1-5; v_gene: TRBV28; d_gene: TRBD1; abundance: .; CDR3aa: ASTLRDRNQPQH
j_gene: TRBJ2-7; v_gene: TRBV4-1; d_gene: .; abundance: once; CDR3aa: ASSLTDSYEQY
j_gene: TRBJ2-7; v_gene: TRBV11-2; d_gene: TRBD2; abundance: .; CDR3aa: ASCTGLAYEQY
j_gene: TRBJ2-3; v_gene: TRBV7-8; d_gene: TRBD2; abundance: once; CDR3aa: ASSALLAGITDTQY
j_gene: TRBJ2-2; v_gene: TRBV7-2; d_gene: TRBD1; abundance: .; CDR3aa: ASSPGQAPGELF
j_gene: TRBJ2-2; v_gene: TRBV11-2; d_gene: .; abundance: once; CDR3aa: ASRDTTTGELF
j_gene: TRBJ1-2; v_gene: TRBV11-3; d_gene: TRBD1; abundance: .; CDR3aa: ASSSLAGTGPYGYT
j_gene: TRBJ2-3; v_gene: TRBV28; d_gene: TRBD2; abundance: .; CDR3aa: ASSRRILLAGTDTQY
j_gene: TRBJ2-7; v_gene: TRBV6-5; d_gene: TRBD1; abundance: .; CDR3aa: ASSPGQGNQEQY
j_gene: TRBJ2-1; v_gene: TRBV7-9; d_gene: TRBD2; abundance: .; CDR3aa: ASSSLAGGPGAYNEQF
j_gene: TRBJ2-3; v_gene: TRBV4-1; d_gene: TRBD2; abundance: .; CDR3aa: ASSLGLAGTDTQY
j_gene: TRBJ2-7; v_gene: TRBV9; d_gene: TRBD2; abundance: .; CDR3aa: ASSAGTSAYEQY
j_gene: TRBJ2-3; v_gene: TRBV5-1; d_gene: TRBD1; abundance: .; CDR3aa: ASDRDRGPGTDTQY
j_gene: TRBJ2-7; v_gene: TRBV5-4; d_gene: .; abundance: .; CDR3aa: ASSLVYGYEQY
j_gene: TRBJ2-3; v_gene: TRBV5-1; d_gene: TRBD2; abundance: .; CDR3aa: ASSLALAGEADTQY
j_gene: TRBJ1-2; v_gene: TRBV6-1; d_gene: TRBD1; abundance: .; CDR3aa: ASRTTDRGNYGYT
j_gene: TRBJ2-1; v_gene: TRBV9; d_gene: TRBD2; abundance: .; CDR3aa: ASSALGLVGNEQF
j_gene: TRBJ2-7; v_gene: TRBV4-3; d_gene: .; abundance: .; CDR3aa: ASSQTVTGSEQY
j_gene: TRBJ2-1; v_gene: TRBV5-6; d_gene: TRBD2; abundance: .; CDR3aa: ASSPGLAAKSYNEQF
j_gene: TRBJ2-7; v_gene: TRBV27; d_gene: .; abundance: .; CDR3aa: ASSLSAGLISYEQY
j_gene: TRBJ1-5; v_gene: TRBV6-1; d_gene: TRBD1; abundance: once; CDR3aa: ASSVGTGGFQPQH
j_gene: TRBJ1-5; v_gene: TRBV6-5; d_gene: TRBD1; abundance: .; CDR3aa: ASSFGTANQPQH
j_gene: TRBJ1-4; v_gene: TRBV6-1; d_gene: .; abundance: .; CDR3aa: ASSETPVSEKLF
j_gene: TRBJ2-7; v_gene: TRBV4-1; d_gene: .; abundance: .; CDR3aa: ASSQDFGFWASEKYEQY
j_gene: TRBJ1-2; v_gene: TRBV28; d_gene: TRBD1; abundance: .; CDR3aa: ASSLSDRNGYT
j_gene: TRBJ2-1; v_gene: TRBV5-4; d_gene: .; abundance: .; CDR3aa: ASSVRQDNEQF
j_gene: TRBJ1-1; v_gene: TRBV27; d_gene: .; abundance: .; CDR3aa: ASSPYGEGSQAF
j_gene: TRBJ2-7; v_gene: TRBV5-6; d_gene: .; abundance: .; CDR3aa: ASSTRRVSSYEQY
j_gene: TRBJ2-3; v_gene: TRBV4-2; d_gene: .; abundance: .; CDR3aa: ASSLEGNTDTQY
j_gene: TRBJ1-1; v_gene: TRBV6-5; d_gene: .; abundance: .; CDR3aa: ASSYNRATEAF
j_gene: TRBJ2-2; v_gene: TRBV28; d_gene: .; abundance: .; CDR3aa: ASSLQGYTGELF
j_gene: TRBJ2-2; v_gene: TRBV5-5; d_gene: TRBD2; abundance: .; CDR3aa: ASSFLVGGQTGELF
j_gene: TRBJ1-5; v_gene: TRBV28; d_gene: .; abundance: .; CDR3aa: ASSPVGAQH
j_gene: TRBJ1-5; v_gene: TRBV29-1; d_gene: .; abundance: .; CDR3aa: SVVGENQPQH
j_gene: TRBJ1-1; v_gene: TRBV28; d_gene: TRBD1; abundance: .; CDR3aa: ASSVPGGVGERTEAF
j_gene: TRBJ1-4; v_gene: TRBV19; d_gene: .; abundance: .; CDR3aa: ASSIGKGLSEKLF
j_gene: TRBJ1-4; v_gene: TRBV18; d_gene: .; abundance: .; CDR3aa: ASSPLNEKLF
j_gene: TRBJ2-7; v_gene: TRBV5-1; d_gene: TRBD2; abundance: .; CDR3aa: ASSLGLAGGLAYEQY
j_gene: TRBJ2-1; v_gene: TRBV30; d_gene: TRBD2; abundance: .; CDR3aa: AWSVRLAGGNEQF
j_gene: TRBJ1-5; v_gene: TRBV6-5; d_gene: .; abundance: once; CDR3aa: ASKGEGNQPQH
j_gene: TRBJ2-1; v_gene: TRBV6-5; d_gene: .; abundance: .; CDR3aa: ASRRGGNSDEQF
j_gene: TRBJ2-3; v_gene: TRBV10-3; d_gene: .; abundance: .; CDR3aa: AIRAENTDTQY
j_gene: TRBJ2-4; v_gene: TRBV11-2; d_gene: TRBD2; abundance: .; CDR3aa: ASSPASGTRLTKNIQY
j_gene: TRBJ2-2; v_gene: TRBV7-6; d_gene: .; abundance: .; CDR3aa: ASSFPRDKFTGELF
j_gene: TRBJ2-7; v_gene: TRBV5-1; d_gene: TRBD1; abundance: .; CDR3aa: ASSLFSGTGRGEQY
j_gene: TRBJ2-2; v_gene: TRBV28; d_gene: .; abundance: .; CDR3aa: ASRRTGSTGELF
j_gene: TRBJ2-7; v_gene: TRBV19; d_gene: .; abundance: once; CDR3aa: ASGSGGVSQGQVQY
j_gene: TRBJ2-1; v_gene: TRBV6-5; d_gene: TRBD2; abundance: .; CDR3aa: ASSRLAGGGEQF
j_gene: TRBJ1-2; v_gene: TRBV29-1; d_gene: .; abundance: .; CDR3aa: SVEDLRSREGYT
j_gene: TRBJ2-7; v_gene: TRBV29-1; d_gene: TRBD1; abundance: once; CDR3aa: SVEAVRDSGEYEQY
j_gene: TRBJ2-6; v_gene: TRBV5-8; d_gene: .; abundance: .; CDR3aa: ASSPDFSGANVLT
j_gene: TRBJ2-5; v_gene: TRBV28; d_gene: .; abundance: .; CDR3aa: ASQGQETQY
j_gene: TRBJ2-1; v_gene: TRBV5-1; d_gene: .; abundance: .; CDR3aa: ASSVGTSPYNEQF
j_gene: TRBJ2-1; v_gene: TRBV7-2; d_gene: .; abundance: .; CDR3aa: ASSLVLGPSSYNEQF
j_gene: TRBJ2-3; v_gene: TRBV28; d_gene: .; abundance: .; CDR3aa: ASSLLLVGDTQY